One T cell receptor beta chain is described in this entry. Its antigen is as yet unknown. The entry originates in a study of T cells in localized non-small cell lung cancer. Broader study findings: Higher T cell density in the blood was associated with longer overall survival, whereas higher adjacent-lung clonality associated with shorter survival. Out of the top 100 tumor clones, a median around 57 were seen in adjacent lung. A single tumor region was sequenced, leaving heterogeneity possible.

Libraries were prepared by immunoSEQ multiplex PCR; TCRdb keeps only in-frame clonotypes and omits some of them. Altogether fewer than 50,000 clones are present, around 86% being singletons, with the ten largest covering 4.5% to 6%. Germline V gives CDR1 MNHNS, CDR2 SASEGT. This CDR3 contains 10 residues. Trimming took 11 bases from V and 7 from J, leaving 11 bases between them. This specimen was peripheral blood mononuclear cells, taken before any cancer treatment. The rearrangement links TRBV6-1 to TRBJ1-1, with D unclear. This TCR was sampled from a male donor aged 60 or over with stage II lung adenocarcinoma. The DNA for the CDR3 is TGTGCCGTGGGTAGGGATGAAGCTTTCTTT. Translated, it gives CAVGRDEAFF.